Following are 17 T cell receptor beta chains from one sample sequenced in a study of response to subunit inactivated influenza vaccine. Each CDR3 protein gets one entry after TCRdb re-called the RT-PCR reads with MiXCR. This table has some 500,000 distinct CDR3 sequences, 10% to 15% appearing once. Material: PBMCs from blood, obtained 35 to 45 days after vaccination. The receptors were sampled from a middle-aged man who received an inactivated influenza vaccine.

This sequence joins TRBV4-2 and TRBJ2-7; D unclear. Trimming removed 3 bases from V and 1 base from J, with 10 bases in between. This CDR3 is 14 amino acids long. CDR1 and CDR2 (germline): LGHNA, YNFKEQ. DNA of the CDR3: TGTGCCAGCAGCCAGGGGATACCATCCTACGAGCAGTACTTC. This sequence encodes CASSQGIPSYEQYF.

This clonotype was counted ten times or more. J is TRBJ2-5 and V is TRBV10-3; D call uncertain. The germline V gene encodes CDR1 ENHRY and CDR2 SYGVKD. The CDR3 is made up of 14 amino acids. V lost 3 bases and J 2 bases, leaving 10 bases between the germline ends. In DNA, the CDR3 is TGTGCCATCAGTGAAAATGCCCGGCAAGAGACCCAGTACTTC. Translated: CAISENARQETQYF.

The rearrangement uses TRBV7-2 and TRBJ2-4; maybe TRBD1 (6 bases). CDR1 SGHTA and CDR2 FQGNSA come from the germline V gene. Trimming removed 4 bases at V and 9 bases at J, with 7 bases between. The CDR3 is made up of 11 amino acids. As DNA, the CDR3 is TGTGCCAGCAGCTCAGGGGTCATTCAGTACTTC. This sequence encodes CASSSGVIQYF.

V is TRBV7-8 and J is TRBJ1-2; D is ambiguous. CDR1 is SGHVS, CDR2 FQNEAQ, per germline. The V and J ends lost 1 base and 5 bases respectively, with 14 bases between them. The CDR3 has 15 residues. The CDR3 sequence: CASSLGLDLGYGYTF. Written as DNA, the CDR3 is TGTGCCAGCAGCTTAGGTCTAGATCTGGGTTATGGCTACACCTTC. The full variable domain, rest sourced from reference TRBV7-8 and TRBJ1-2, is GAGVSQSPRYKVAKRGQDVALRCDPISGHVSLFWYQQALGQGPEFLTYFQNEAQLDKSGLPSDRFFAERPEGSVSTLKIQRTQQEDSAVYLCASSLGLDLGYGYTFGSGTRLTVV.

This CDR3 is CSAERRGRLYEQYF. CDR3 sequence (DNA): TGCAGTGCTGAGAGGCGTGGCAGACTCTACGAGCAGTACTTC. J is TRBJ2-7 and V is TRBV20-1; no firm D call. Trimming pared 5 bases from V and 3 bases from J, leaving 17 bases between. The V gene's germline CDR1 is DFQATT and CDR2 SNEGSKA (reference sequence). The CDR3 is 14 amino acids.

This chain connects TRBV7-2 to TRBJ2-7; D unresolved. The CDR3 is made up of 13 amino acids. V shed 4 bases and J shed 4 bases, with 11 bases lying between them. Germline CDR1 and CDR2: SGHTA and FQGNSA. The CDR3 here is CASSSRALYEQYF. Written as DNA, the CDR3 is TGTGCCAGCAGCTCAAGGGCCCTATACGAGCAGTACTTC.

CDR3 loop: CAFCLRGGAWNTGELFF. The CDR3 bases are TGTGCCTTCTGTTTACGAGGGGGAGCATGGAACACCGGGGAGCTGTTTTTT. The chain couples TRBV3-1 to TRBJ2-2; TRBD1 is a possible D gene (6 bases). The ends were cut back, 11 bases at V and 1 base at J, with 23 bases in the middle. Germline-derived CDR1 and CDR2 are LGHDT and YNNKEL (reference sequence). The CDR3 length is 17 residues.

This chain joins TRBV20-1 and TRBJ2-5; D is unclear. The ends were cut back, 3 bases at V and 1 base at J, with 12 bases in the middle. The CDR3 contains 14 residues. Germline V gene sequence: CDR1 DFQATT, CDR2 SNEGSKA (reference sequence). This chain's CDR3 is CSASIPLGQETQYF. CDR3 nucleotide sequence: TGCAGTGCTAGTATCCCCCTTGGCCAAGAGACCCAGTACTTC.

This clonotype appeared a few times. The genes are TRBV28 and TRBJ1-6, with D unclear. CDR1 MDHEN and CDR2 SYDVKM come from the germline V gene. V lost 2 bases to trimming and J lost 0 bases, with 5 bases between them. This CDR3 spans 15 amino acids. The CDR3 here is CASSLGHSYNSPLHF. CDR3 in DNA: TGTGCCAGCAGTTTAGGTCACTCCTATAATTCACCCCTCCACTTT. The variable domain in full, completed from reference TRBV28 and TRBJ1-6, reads DVKVTQSSRYLVKRTGEKVFLECVQDMDHENMFWYRQDPGLGLRLIYFSYDVKMKEKGDIPEGYSVSREKKERFSLILESASTNQTSMYLCASSLGHSYNSPLHFGNGTRLTVT.

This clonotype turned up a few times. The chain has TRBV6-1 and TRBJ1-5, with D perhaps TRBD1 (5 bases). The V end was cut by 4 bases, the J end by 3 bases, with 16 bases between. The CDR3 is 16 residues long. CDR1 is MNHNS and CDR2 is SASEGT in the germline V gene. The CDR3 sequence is CASSGWTRDDNQPQHF. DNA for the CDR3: TGTGCCAGCAGTGGGTGGACGAGGGACGACAATCAGCCCCAGCATTTT.

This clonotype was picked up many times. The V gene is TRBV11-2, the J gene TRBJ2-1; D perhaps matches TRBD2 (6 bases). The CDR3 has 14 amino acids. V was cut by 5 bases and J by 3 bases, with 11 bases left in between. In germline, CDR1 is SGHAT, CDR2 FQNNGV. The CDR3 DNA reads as TGTGCCAGCAGCCCGGGACTTCGCTACAATGAGCAGTTCTTC. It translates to CASSPGLRYNEQFF.

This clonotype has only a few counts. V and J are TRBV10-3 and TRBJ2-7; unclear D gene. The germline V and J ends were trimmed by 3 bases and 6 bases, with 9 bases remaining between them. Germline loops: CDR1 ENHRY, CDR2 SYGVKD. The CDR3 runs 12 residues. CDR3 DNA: TGTGCCATCAGTGATTCCCGGTCCGAGCAGTACTTC. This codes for CAISDSRSEQYF.

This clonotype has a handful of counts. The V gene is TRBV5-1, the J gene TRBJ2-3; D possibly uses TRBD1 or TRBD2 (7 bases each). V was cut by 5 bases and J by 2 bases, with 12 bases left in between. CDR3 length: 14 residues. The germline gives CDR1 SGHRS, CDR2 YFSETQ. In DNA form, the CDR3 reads TGCGCCAGCAGGGGAGGGGGCAACACAGATACGCAGTATTTT. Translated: CASRGGGNTDTQYF.

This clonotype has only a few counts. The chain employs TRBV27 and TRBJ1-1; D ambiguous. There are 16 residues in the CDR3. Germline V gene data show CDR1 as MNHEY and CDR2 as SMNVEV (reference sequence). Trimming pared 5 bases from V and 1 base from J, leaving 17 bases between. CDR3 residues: CASSIDLSERNTEAFF. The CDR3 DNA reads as TGTGCCAGCAGTATAGATTTGAGCGAAAGGAACACTGAAGCTTTCTTT.

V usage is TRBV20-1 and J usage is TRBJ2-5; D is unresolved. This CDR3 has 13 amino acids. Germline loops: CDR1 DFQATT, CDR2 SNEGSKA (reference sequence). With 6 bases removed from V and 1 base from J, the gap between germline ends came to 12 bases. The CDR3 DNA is TGCAGTGCCGGTCCTACCTTCCAAGAGACCCAGTACTTC. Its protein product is CSAGPTFQETQYF.

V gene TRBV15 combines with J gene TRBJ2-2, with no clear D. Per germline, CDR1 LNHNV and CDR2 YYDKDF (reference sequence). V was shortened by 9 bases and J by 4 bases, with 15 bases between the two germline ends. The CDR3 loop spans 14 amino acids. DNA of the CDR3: TGTGCCACAAGTACCCTCGTAGGCACCGGGGAGCTGTTTTTT. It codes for CATSTLVGTGELFF.

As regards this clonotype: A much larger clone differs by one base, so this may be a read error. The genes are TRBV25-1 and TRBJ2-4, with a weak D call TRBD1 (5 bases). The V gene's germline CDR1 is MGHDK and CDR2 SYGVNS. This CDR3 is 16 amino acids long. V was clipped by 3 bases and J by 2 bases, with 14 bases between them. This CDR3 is CASSEGSGWTKNIQYF. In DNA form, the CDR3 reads TGTGCCAGCAGTGAGGGTTCAGGGTGGACCAAAAACATTCAGTACTTC.